The rows below give T cell receptor beta chains drawn from one sample of a study of tumor-infiltrating lymphocytes in primary liver carcinoma. MiXCR, run by TCRdb on the multiplex PCR reads, gives a single entry per CDR3 protein. This table has about 180,000 distinct CDR3 sequences, about 60% appearing once. The sequenced sample was peripheral blood. The receptors shown here come from a man aged 35 to 55 with primary liver carcinoma and hepatitis B virus infection. CDR3s leave out the opening cysteine and the closing phenylalanine or tryptophan.

V gene: TRBV13
J gene: TRBJ1-6
CDR3 protein: ASSLRTDMDSPLH

V gene: TRBV10-2
J gene: TRBJ1-5
CDR3 protein: AGSERDQPQH

V gene: TRBV4-2
J gene: TRBJ2-1
CDR3 protein: ASSPEGSEQF

V gene: TRBV7-8
J gene: TRBJ2-5
CDR3 protein: ASIPRDNKRGTQY

V gene: TRBV7-9
J gene: TRBJ2-3
CDR3 protein: ASSLTSDTQY

V gene: TRBV28
J gene: TRBJ1-2
CDR3 protein: ASSFSGTGGYGYT

V gene: TRBV4-1
J gene: TRBJ2-1
CDR3 protein: ASSLVEEVLPYNEQF

V gene: TRBV7-9
J gene: TRBJ2-3
CDR3 protein: ASTVGQGSTDTQY

V gene: TRBV12-3/TRBV12-4
J gene: TRBJ1-5
CDR3 protein: ASSPTGNSNQPHH

V gene: TRBV12-3/TRBV12-4
J gene: TRBJ2-1
CDR3 protein: ASSFIGTSGRSEQF

V gene: TRBV11-1
J gene: TRBJ1-5
CDR3 protein: ASSSTGDHPQH

V gene: TRBV11-2
J gene: TRBJ2-7
CDR3 protein: ASSVDGTYEQY

V gene: TRBV5-6
J gene: TRBJ2-3
CDR3 protein: ASSLDPGNTDTQY

V gene: TRBV12-3/TRBV12-4
J gene: TRBJ2-7
CDR3 protein: ANSLFPGLAQSDEQY

V gene: TRBV6-1
J gene: TRBJ2-3
CDR3 protein: ASSEQGTDTQY

V gene: TRBV14
J gene: TRBJ2-3
CDR3 protein: ASSRTGVPPDTQY

V gene: TRBV12-3/TRBV12-4
J gene: TRBJ2-2
CDR3 protein: ASSPLPETGELF

V gene: TRBV14
J gene: TRBJ2-5
CDR3 protein: ASSQEWGVDTQY

V gene: TRBV2
J gene: TRBJ2-5
CDR3 protein: ASSESGMETQY

V gene: TRBV10-3
J gene: TRBJ2-7
CDR3 protein: AISESLYRQGAYEQY

V gene: TRBV14
J gene: TRBJ2-1
CDR3 protein: ASSLQGALTYNEQF

V gene: TRBV11-3
J gene: TRBJ2-1
CDR3 protein: ASSLNANEQF

V gene: TRBV6-1
J gene: TRBJ1-5
CDR3 protein: ASSALGLGGSNQPQH

V gene: TRBV11-2
J gene: TRBJ1-2
CDR3 protein: ASTSHRDRVKGYT

V gene: TRBV11-2
J gene: TRBJ2-7
CDR3 protein: ASSWSGTGLREQY

V gene: TRBV12-3/TRBV12-4
J gene: TRBJ2-7
CDR3 protein: ASSAPVAGGIGEQY

V gene: TRBV6-5
J gene: TRBJ1-3
CDR3 protein: ASTTISTASSGDTIY

V gene: TRBV11-2
J gene: TRBJ2-3
CDR3 protein: ASSLTWPGTSGSPDTQY

V gene: TRBV11-2
J gene: TRBJ2-5
CDR3 protein: PSNLVAGDRETRY

V gene: TRBV10-3
J gene: TRBJ2-1
CDR3 protein: ASISGTSGSGQF

V gene: TRBV30
J gene: TRBJ1-2
CDR3 protein: ASPSRQNYGYT

V gene: TRBV6-6
J gene: TRBJ2-7
CDR3 protein: ASSYLTSGPTYEQY

V gene: TRBV6-1
J gene: TRBJ2-7
CDR3 protein: ASSQTTGGSEQY

V gene: TRBV6-5
J gene: TRBJ2-6
CDR3 protein: ASSYSGFSGANVLT

V gene: TRBV10-2
J gene: TRBJ2-3
CDR3 protein: ASSETSGRASTDTQY

V gene: TRBV28
J gene: TRBJ1-1
CDR3 protein: ASWTFLNTEAF

V gene: TRBV6-5
J gene: TRBJ2-1
CDR3 protein: ASSYGGPYNEQF

V gene: TRBV11-2
J gene: TRBJ2-1
CDR3 protein: ASSLVAEARGGEQF

V gene: TRBV1
J gene: TRBJ2-1
CDR3 protein: TSSQDPDGLSCNEQF

V gene: TRBV6-1
J gene: TRBJ2-1
CDR3 protein: ASSTRLAHEQF

V gene: TRBV5-5
J gene: TRBJ1-2
CDR3 protein: ASSLLVFGYGYT

V gene: TRBV11-3
J gene: TRBJ2-1
CDR3 protein: ASSLVWDSGRPEQF